The next 32 T cell receptor beta chains were all read from a single sample in a study of cytomegalovirus exposure and HLA in healthy donors. Amplification used 60 Vbeta primers and 13 Jbeta primers. The method was immunoSEQ multiplex PCR; TCRdb's version includes in-frame clones alone and lacks a portion of them. Of about 130,000 clones listed, 75% to 85% are singletons. The specimen sequenced was PBMCs. All receptors derive from a man aged 25 to 40 in good health and CMV-seropositive.

V usage is TRBV10-3 and J usage is TRBJ1-2, with TRBD1 matching over 9 bases. J gave up 1 base and V 2 bases, and 8 bases lay outside the gene matches. The CDR3 has 17 amino acids. The germline V gene has CDR1 ENHRY and CDR2 SYGVKD. The CDR3 reads CAISEGDRESVNYGYTF. CDR3 nucleotides: TGTGCCATCAGTGAGGGGGACAGGGAAAGCGTTAACTATGGCTACACCTTC.

The genes are TRBV5-6 and TRBJ2-3, with 7 bases fitting TRBD2. The CDR3 spans 15 residues. V lost 1 base to trimming and J lost 0 bases; unmatched junction nucleotides: 2. Germline lookup yields CDR1 SGHDT and CDR2 YYEEEE. The CDR3 region is CASSLWGGSTDTQYF. The DNA for the CDR3 is TGTGCCAGCAGCTTGTGGGGGGGGAGCACAGATACGCAGTATTTT.

V and J are TRBV11-1 and TRBJ1-5, with 7 bases fitting TRBD1. This CDR3 has 13 residues. Trimming took 5 bases from V and 5 from J; bases not matched to a gene: 3. Germline CDR1 SGHAT, CDR2 FQDESV (reference sequence). This chain's CDR3 is CASSPTGDQPQHF. The CDR3, as DNA: TGTGCCAGCAGCCCTACAGGGGATCAGCCCCAGCATTTT.

A few counts support this clone. The V and J genes are TRBV5-1 and TRBJ2-3; D is possibly TRBD2 (7 bases). With 4 bases removed from V and 5 bases from J, the gap between germline ends came to 17 bases. The CDR3 loop spans 15 amino acids. Germline V gene data show CDR1 as SGHRS and CDR2 as YFSETQ. The CDR3, as DNA: TGCGCCAGCAGCCCCCAGGCGGGGGCGGGAGATACGCAGTATTTT. Translated: CASSPQAGAGDTQYF.

The rearrangement joins TRBV9 to TRBJ2-1, with 10 bases aligning to TRBD2. The V and J ends lost 4 bases and 0 bases, in that order; junction bases with no gene match: 4. Germline V gene lookup returns CDR1 SGDLS and CDR2 YYNGEE. This CDR3 has 16 amino acids. In nucleotides, the CDR3 is TGTGCCAGCAGCTTCCAGCGGGGGGGCTCCTACAATGAGCAGTTCTTC. Translating it yields CASSFQRGGSYNEQFF.

CDR3 coding DNA: TGTGCCAGCAGCCAAAAACAGGGGGCGACTTTCGAGACCCAGTACTTC. Translation gives CASSQKQGATFETQYF. The genes are TRBV4-2 and TRBJ2-5; 9 nucleotides line up with TRBD1. This CDR3 region has 16 residues. In germline, CDR1 is LGHNA, CDR2 YNFKEQ. V dropped 2 bases and J dropped 5; count of bases not matched to a gene: 9.

The CDR3 loop is CASSQTGGDGYTF. In DNA form, the CDR3 reads TGTGCCAGCAGCCAGACAGGGGGCGATGGCTACACCTTC. The chain couples TRBV4-2 to TRBJ1-2; TRBD1 agrees at 10 bases. This CDR3 region has 13 residues. Germline V lookup: CDR1 LGHNA, CDR2 YNFKEQ. The ends lost 3 bases at V and 6 bases at J; junction bases unmatched: 1.

The gene calls are TRBV5-4 and TRBJ2-3; tentative D call: TRBD1 (5 bases). The germline V gene encodes CDR1 SGHNT and CDR2 YYREEE (reference sequence). The CDR3 length is 15 residues. Trimming stripped 1 base from V and 4 bases from J, with 13 bases between. The CDR3 region has the DNA TGTGCCAGCAGCTTGCAGGGTTCTCGACCAGATACGCAGTATTTT. Translation gives CASSLQGSRPDTQYF.

This chain joins TRBV9 and TRBJ2-1; D may be TRBD2 (5 bases). The CDR3 consists of 15 residues. V lost 2 bases, J lost 0 bases, and 9 bases lay in between. Germline V gives CDR1 SGDLS, CDR2 YYNGEE. Here the CDR3 DNA reads TGTGCCAGCAGCGTCGGGGTCTACTCCTACAATGAGCAGTTCTTC. It encodes CASSVGVYSYNEQFF.

The CDR3 sequence: CASSFGVGEKLFF. The CDR3 bases are TGTGCCAGCAGTTTTGGAGTAGGTGAAAAACTGTTTTTT. The chain uses TRBV27 and TRBJ1-4, with D hard to call. Germline V gene data show CDR1 as MNHEY and CDR2 as SMNVEV (reference sequence). V was cut by 3 bases and J by 7 bases, with 9 bases left in between. The CDR3 totals 13 residues.

The chain carries TRBV6-6 and TRBJ2-7, with TRBD1 matching 11 bases. Looked up from germline, CDR1 is MNHNY and CDR2 is SVGAGI (reference sequence). CDR3 length: 14 amino acids. Germline trimming cut 6 bases from V and 7 bases from J; bases unmatched to any gene: 8. CDR3 protein: CASRKGTGGNEQYF. The DNA of the CDR3 is TGTGCCAGCAGGAAGGGGACAGGGGGTAATGAGCAGTACTTC.

This clone was observed a single time. The V gene is TRBV2, the J gene TRBJ2-7; TRBD1 agrees at 7 bases. CDR3 length: 14 residues. CDR1 is SNHLY, CDR2 FYNNEI, per germline. The CDR3 region has the DNA TGTGCGACAATTTCCGGGACAGCCTCCTACGAGCAGTACTTC. Translating gives CATISGTASYEQYF.

The gene calls are TRBV10-1 and TRBJ2-7; tentative D call: TRBD2 (6 bases). The CDR3 runs to 15 residues. Trimming cost V 2 bases and J 1 base, with 12 bases left between them. Germline V lookup: CDR1 WNHNN, CDR2 SYGVQD (reference sequence). The CDR3 here is CASSEGEARSYEQYF. The CDR3 coding sequence is TGCGCCAGCAGTGAGGGGGAGGCACGATCCTACGAGCAGTACTTC.

The rearrangement joins TRBV7-6 to TRBJ2-7, with 8 positions matching TRBD2. V shed 2 bases and J 6 bases; nucleotides not matched to a gene: 6. The CDR3 extends over 14 amino acids. CDR1 is SGHVS and CDR2 is FNYEAQ in the germline V gene. CDR3 amino acids: CASSLTGGPSEQYF. CDR3 sequence (DNA): TGTGCCAGCAGCTTAACGGGGGGGCCGAGCGAGCAGTACTTC.

This chain uses TRBV7-8 with TRBJ2-5; 10 nucleotides match TRBD1. The better agreement between TRBJ2-7 and the DNA end casts doubt on the J call. The germline V gene has CDR1 SGHVS and CDR2 FQNEAQ. The CDR3 has 14 amino acids. The CDR3 region has the DNA TGTGCCATTAGGGCGGGACAGGGGTCGGGCGAGCAGTACTTC. As protein: CAIRAGQGSGEQYF.

A note on this clone: The junction departs from the called germline gene at one end, perhaps through a read error. The chain links TRBV30 to TRBJ1-2; 8 bases are shared with TRBD1. The CDR3 runs to 14 residues. Germline CDR1 GTSNPN, CDR2 SVGIG (reference sequence). The CDR3 loop reads CAWSVQGVGYGYTF. The CDR3 DNA reads as TGTGCTTGGAGTGTACAGGGGGTCGGCTATGGCTACACCTTC.

The chain uses TRBV4-1 and TRBJ2-5; tentatively, D is TRBD1 (6 bases). The germline CDR1 and CDR2 sequences are MGHRA and YSYEKL. Deletions cut 2 bases from V and 5 bases from J, with 15 bases between. This CDR3 is 15 amino acids long. The CDR3 reads CASSQRQVWYETQYF. CDR3 DNA sequence: TGCGCCAGCAGCCAACGACAGGTCTGGTACGAGACCCAGTACTTC.

The CDR3 spells CASSNGTGVDYGYTF. In DNA, the CDR3 is TGTGCCAGCAGCAACGGGACAGGGGTTGACTATGGCTACACCTTC. The chain couples TRBV6-6 to TRBJ1-2; 10 nucleotides align to TRBD1. This CDR3 has 15 amino acids. V lost 6 bases to trimming and J lost 3 bases; unmatched junction nucleotides: 7. Germline assignment: CDR1 MNHNY and CDR2 SVGAGI (reference sequence).

The chain couples TRBV15 to TRBJ1-1, with no clear D. V lost 3 bases to trimming and J lost 1 base, with 6 bases between them. The length of the CDR3 is 13 residues. Per germline, CDR1 LNHNV and CDR2 YYDKDF (reference sequence). The DNA for the CDR3 is TGTGCCACCAGCAGGACAAGGAACACTGAAGCTTTCTTT. Translated, it gives CATSRTRNTEAFF.

This rearrangement joins TRBV11-2 to TRBJ1-2; TRBD1 matches 9 bases. CDR3 size: 14 residues. Germline V gives CDR1 SGHAT, CDR2 FQNNGV. V lost 4 bases, J lost 7 bases, and 7 bases stayed unmatched. CDR3 DNA: TGTGCCAGCAGCTCGATTCGGGACAGGGCTGGCTACACCTTC. It yields the protein CASSSIRDRAGYTF.

The chain employs TRBV19 and TRBJ1-2, with 8 bases aligning to TRBD1. This CDR3 comprises 15 residues. Trimming at V came to 5 bases and at J to 4 bases, leaving 9 bases not matched to a gene. Germline values: CDR1 LNHDA, CDR2 SQIVND (reference sequence). The CDR3 sequence is CASSHPRTGPYGYTF. The CDR3 DNA reads TGTGCCAGTAGTCACCCACGGACAGGGCCCTATGGCTACACCTTC.

V gene TRBV2 combines with J gene TRBJ2-1; D unclear. V dropped 6 bases and J dropped 0 bases, with 6 bases sitting between them. This CDR3 has 13 amino acids. In germline, CDR1 is SNHLY, CDR2 FYNNEI. Written as DNA, the CDR3 is TGTGCCAGCAGGCCGAGCTCCTACAATGAGCAGTTCTTC. Its translation is CASRPSSYNEQFF.

The chain uses TRBV18 and TRBJ2-3; TRBD2 matches at 8 bases. V gave up 5 bases and J gave up 0 bases; unmatched junction bases: 4. The length of the CDR3 is 15 residues. Germline CDR1 reads KGHSH; CDR2 reads LQKENI. CDR3 protein: CASSRGLGSTDTQYF. For the CDR3, the DNA is TGTGCCAGCTCAAGGGGACTAGGGAGCACAGATACGCAGTATTTT.

The chain has TRBV6-1 and TRBJ2-7, with 8 bases matching TRBD2. This CDR3 region has 14 residues. With V trimmed by 7 bases and J by 3 bases, 8 bases remained unmatched. The germline V gene encodes CDR1 MNHNS and CDR2 SASEGT. CDR3 sequence: CASKSPGLVYEQYF. The CDR3 region has the DNA TGTGCCAGCAAGTCTCCGGGACTAGTCTACGAGCAGTACTTC.

The rearrangement joins TRBV7-8 to TRBJ1-1; tentative D call: TRBD1 (5 bases). Germline CDR1 SGHVS, CDR2 FQNEAQ. CDR3 length: 15 amino acids. V was trimmed by 1 base and J by 3 bases, leaving 12 bases between them. The CDR3 here is CASSLVIAGDTEAFF. The CDR3 DNA reads as TGTGCCAGCAGCTTAGTTATCGCGGGGGACACTGAAGCTTTCTTT. The entire variable domain, with the rest obtained from reference TRBV7-8 and TRBJ1-1, is as follows: GAGVSQSPRYKVAKRGQDVALRCDPISGHVSLFWYQQALGQGPEFLTYFQNEAQLDKSGLPSDRFFAERPEGSVSTLKIQRTQQEDSAVYLCASSLVIAGDTEAFFGQGTRLTVV.

V and J are TRBV6-1 and TRBJ1-2; TRBD1 aligns across 9 bases. The CDR3 consists of 13 residues. Germline V gives CDR1 MNHNS, CDR2 SASEGT. V lost 8 bases to trimming and J lost 8 bases; unmatched junction nucleotides: 9. CDR3: CASGRDRGRGYTF. The CDR3 DNA sequence: TGTGCCAGCGGAAGAGACAGGGGGAGAGGCTACACCTTC.

CDR3 region: CASSYSFTQYF. CDR3 DNA: TGTGCCAGCAGTTACTCCTTTACGCAGTATTTT. V usage is TRBV6-5 and J usage is TRBJ2-3, with D hard to call. The V end lost 0 bases, the J end lost 8 bases, and 3 bases lay between the germline ends. Germline V CDR1 and CDR2: MNHEY, SVGAGI. The CDR3 extends over 11 amino acids.

This chain uses TRBV4-1 with TRBJ2-2; the match to TRBD1 covers 7 bases. V lost 3 bases to trimming and J lost 5 bases; unmatched junction nucleotides: 9. Germline-derived CDR1 and CDR2 are MGHRA and YSYEKL. The CDR3 totals 16 residues. The CDR3 spells CASSQTQGIGTGELFF. The CDR3 DNA is TGCGCCAGCAGCCAGACACAGGGGATTGGAACCGGGGAGCTGTTTTTT.

Only a few counts were recorded for this clone. This chain joins TRBV19 and TRBJ1-2; 8 positions agree with TRBD1. Germline CDR1 and CDR2: LNHDA and SQIVND (reference sequence). The V and J ends lost 1 base and 6 bases, in that order; junction bases with no gene match: 7. The CDR3 covers 15 residues. The CDR3 sequence: CASSIAGGQGHGYTF. The CDR3 region has the DNA TGTGCCAGTAGTATAGCGGGCGGACAGGGCCATGGCTACACCTTC.

The chain combines TRBV9 with TRBJ2-7; possibly TRBD2 for D (6 bases). The length of the CDR3 is 14 residues. Germline CDR1 is SGDLS and CDR2 is YYNGEE. The ends were cut back, 0 bases at V and 7 bases at J, with 14 bases in the middle. CDR3 sequence (DNA): TGTGCCAGCAGCGTAGACAGCGTGGGGAGGGAGCAGTACTTC. Residues: CASSVDSVGREQYF.

The chain recombines TRBV29-1 with TRBJ2-5; 7 bases agree with TRBD1. CDR1 SQVTM and CDR2 ANQGSEA come from the germline V gene. CDR3 length equals 15 residues. V dropped 0 bases and J dropped 4; count of bases not matched to a gene: 8. As DNA, the CDR3 is TGCAGCGTTGAAGATCTTTGGGCAGGGGGAGAGACCCAGTACTTC. It codes for CSVEDLWAGGETQYF. The full variable domain, completed using reference TRBV29-1 and TRBJ2-5, is SAVISQKPSRDICQRGTSLTIQCQVDSQVTMMFWYRQQPGQSLTLIATANQGSEATYESGFVIDKFPISRPNLTFSTLTVSNMSPEDSSIYLCSVEDLWAGGETQYFGPGTRLLVL.

The CDR3 DNA reads as TGCGCCAGCAGCTTGCAGGGATACGAGCAGTACTTC. Translating gives CASSLQGYEQYF. The chain joins TRBV5-1 to TRBJ2-5; a weak D match, TRBD1 (5 bases). The J call could be wrong; TRBJ2-7 is a better fit for the DNA end. CDR3 length equals 12 residues. Germline assignment: CDR1 SGHRS and CDR2 YFSETQ.